This T cell receptor (beta chain) was obtained from a study of naive and memory T cell subsets. A UMI-containing oligonucleotide was joined by 3' ligation to the TCR cDNA template. Whole blood, 2.5 ml, came from adult healthy volunteers. Reverse transcription used DNase-treated unsorted total RNA, aiming for about 1 to 1000 ng. As regards this clonotype: As yet, its antigen is unknown.

Trimming removed 5 bases from V and 6 bases from J, with 14 bases in between. The CDR3 is 15 residues long. Germline lookup yields CDR1 MNHEY and CDR2 SMNVEV (reference sequence). Broader study findings: This RNA-based method may be sensitive to activation-related transcript changes.

Amplification of ligated cDNA took four PCR rounds with SP2 and nested alpha and beta constant primers. Reverse transcription of blood and skin TCR RNA was primed at alpha and beta constant regions. Each CDR3 protein is one row after TCRdb ran MiXCR on the 5' RACE reads. Among about 62,000 distinct CDR3 sequences listed, 8% were seen once. This sequence joins TRBV27 and TRBJ1-6, with unresolved D. This sequence was found in a female donor in good health. The CDR3 nucleotides are TGTGCCAGCAGTCCCCCCCAGCCCGGTAATTCACCCCTCCACTTT. The encoded protein is CASSPPQPGNSPLHF.